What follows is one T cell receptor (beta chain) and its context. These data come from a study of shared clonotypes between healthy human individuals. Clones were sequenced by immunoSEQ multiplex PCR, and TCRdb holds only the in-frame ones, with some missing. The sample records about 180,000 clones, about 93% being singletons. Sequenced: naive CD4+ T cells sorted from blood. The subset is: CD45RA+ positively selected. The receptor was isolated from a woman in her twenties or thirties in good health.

The CDR3 region has the DNA TGTGCCAGCAGTAAACAGGGAGTAAAGGAGACCCAGTACTTC. This sequence encodes CASSKQGVKETQYF. This chain links TRBV5-4 with TRBJ2-5; possibly TRBD1 for D (6 bases). CDR3 length: 14 amino acids. Per the germline V gene, CDR1 is SGHNT and CDR2 is YYREEE (reference sequence). The V gene lost 5 bases and the J gene lost 5 bases, with 16 bases spanning the gap. The full variable domain, rest sourced from reference TRBV5-4 and TRBJ2-5, is ETGVTQSPTHLIKTRGQQVTLRCSSQSGHNTVSWYQQALGQGPQFIFQYYREEENGRGNFPPRFSGLQFPNYSSELNVNALELDDSALYLCASSKQGVKETQYFGPGTRLLVL.